The clone carrying this T cell receptor beta chain was seen a few times. Antigen: not known. The sample comes from a study of cytomegalovirus exposure and HLA in healthy donors. The overall study: Some 85 million unique TCRs, all from HLA-typed donors, were included in an early release of the data.

In the PCR, 60 Vbeta and 13 Jbeta primers were used. Study processing details: Roughly 11 million of the 60 million to 80 million unique TCR beta chains counted in a later analysis were shared. Clones were read by immunoSEQ multiplex PCR, and TCRdb kept only the in-frame ones, dropping some. Clone size and V and J calls were adopted from that table, with D and trimming inferred from the DNA. The sample includes about 160,000 clones, around 79% seen only once; the top ten take around 4%. Trimming left V 0 bases short and J 8 bases short, with 13 bases between. The CDR3 totals 15 residues. In germline, CDR1 is MNHEY, CDR2 SVGAGI. Study findings and constraints: Later work showed greater clonal expansion in HLA-associated TCR beta chains than in equally common others.

This sequence was found in a man aged 35 to 55 in good health and CMV-seronegative. V is TRBV6-5 and J is TRBJ1-4; D possibly corresponds to TRBD1 (5 bases). The sample was PBMCs. The CDR3 region is CASSYSGQAREKLFF. The CDR3 DNA is TGTGCCAGCAGTTACTCGGGGCAGGCGAGAGAAAAACTGTTTTTT.